This TCR beta chain comes out of a study of control samples from healthy donors and cancer patients. The V gene end was trimmed by 7 bases and the J gene end by 9 bases; junction bases not matched to a gene: 5. Germline V gene data show CDR1 as MNHEY and CDR2 as SVGAGI. The CDR3 runs to 12 residues. Some clones are missing from TCRdb's copy, which holds only in-frame ones; the method was immunoSEQ multiplex PCR. The sample has some 76,000 clones; roughly 89% are singletons. This receptor was obtained from a woman aged 45-60 years with colorectal cancer. The rearrangement links TRBV6-5 to TRBJ2-1, with 8 positions matching TRBD2. The sequencing input was PBMCs. The CDR3 here is CASTGLAGEQFF. For the CDR3, the DNA is TGTGCCAGCACCGGACTAGCTGGTGAGCAGTTCTTC.